The next 22 T cell receptor beta chains were all read from a single sample in a study of blood T cell repertoires in COVID-19 (dated by TCRdb to 2020 to 2021). The library was generated by the immunoSEQ multiplex PCR assay. TCRdb stores this immuneACCESS table with in-frame sequences only. Part of the clones is absent; in the studies checked, under half of the shortfall reflects unresolved V genes, and no reason is known for the rest. The sample table contains over 150,000 clones; only one count was recorded for about 86% of them. The ten largest clones capture 5.5% to 7% of the sample. The sequenced sample consisted of peripheral blood. Receptor source: a man over 45 with active or convalescent COVID-19.

The chain has TRBV5-1 and TRBJ1-4, with a weak D call TRBD1 (6 bases). V lost 1 base and J 2 bases, leaving 15 bases between the germline ends. Looked up from germline, CDR1 is SGHRS and CDR2 is YFSETQ. The CDR3 loop spans 17 amino acids. The CDR3 DNA reads as TGCGCCAGCAGCTTGACCCCAGGGGTTGGGACTAATGAAAAACTGTTTTTT. Translation gives CASSLTPGVGTNEKLFF.

The V call is TRBV2, the J call TRBJ2-1; 16 bases are shared with TRBD2. The CDR3 sequence is 15 residues long. Trimming cost V 6 bases and J 6 bases; bases outside gene matches: 2. Per the germline V gene, CDR1 is SNHLY and CDR2 is FYNNEI. Here the CDR3 reads CASRGLAGGFNEQFF. The CDR3 DNA sequence: TGTGCCAGCAGGGGACTAGCGGGAGGGTTCAATGAGCAGTTCTTC. Combining the CDR3 with reference TRBV2 and TRBJ2-1 gives the whole variable domain EPEVTQTPSHQVTQMGQEVILRCVPISNHLYFYWYRQILGQKVEFLVSFYNNEISEKSEIFDDQFSVERPDGSNFTLKIRSTKLEDSAMYFCASRGLAGGFNEQFFGPGTRLTVL.

The chain links TRBV6-2 or TRBV6-3 to TRBJ1-1, with D perhaps matching TRBD1 (5 bases). Per germline, CDR1 MNHEY and CDR2 SVGEGT. Trimming took 4 bases from V and 5 from J, leaving 23 bases between them. This CDR3 contains 17 residues. CDR3 sequence (DNA): TGTGCCAGCAGTTCCCCTCAAAAAAAGGGGATCGGGACTGAAGCTTTCTTT. The encoded protein is CASSSPQKKGIGTEAFF.

The rearrangement links TRBV24-1 to TRBJ2-5; TRBD1 matches at 7 bases. The CDR3 runs 16 residues. Looked up from germline, CDR1 is KGHDR and CDR2 is SFDVKD. The junction had 8 bases not matched to a gene; V was cut back by 0 bases and J by 5 bases. Here the CDR3 DNA reads TGTGCCACCAGTGATTTGAAGGGGGCCGGCCAGGAGACCCAGTACTTC. Translating it yields CATSDLKGAGQETQYF.

This chain links TRBV21-1 with TRBJ1-1; TRBD1 is the table's D call, not checked against the DNA. TRBV21-1 is a documented pseudogene. CDR3 length: 14 amino acids. For the CDR3, the DNA is TGTGCCAGCAGCAACGGGACAGGGCATAATGAAGCTTTCTTT. Protein sequence: CASSNGTGHNEAFF.

The chain couples TRBV29-1 to TRBJ2-5; the D gene is possibly TRBD2 (6 bases). From germline, CDR1 is SQVTM and CDR2 ANQGSEA. The CDR3 totals 12 residues. Trimming shortened V by 3 bases and J by 4 bases, and 9 bases separated the two germline ends. CDR3 loop: CSVELGGETQYF. In nucleotides, the CDR3 is TGCAGCGTTGAGCTGGGGGGAGAGACCCAGTACTTC.

The sample holds one count of this clone. The chain combines TRBV28 with TRBJ1-3; D gene uncertain. V gave up 3 bases and J gave up 3 bases, with 12 bases separating them. The CDR3 totals 15 residues. CDR1 and CDR2 from the germline V gene are MDHEN and SYDVKM. The CDR3 here is CASSLPGLDGNTIYF. The CDR3 coding sequence is TGTGCCAGCAGTTTGCCAGGTTTGGATGGAAACACCATATATTTT.

The genes are TRBV3-1 (or the pseudogene TRBV3-2) and TRBJ1-2; D is unclear. This CDR3 is built from 15 residues. The germline CDR1 and CDR2 sequences are LGHDT and YNNKEL (reference sequence). The V end was cut by 4 bases, the J end by 0 bases, with 12 bases between. The chain's CDR3 is CASSPLQKTNYGYTF. The CDR3 DNA reads as TGTGCCAGCAGCCCCCTACAGAAGACTAACTATGGCTACACCTTC.

The gene calls are TRBV18 and TRBJ2-2; TRBD2 matches 8 bases. V was clipped by 4 bases and J by 0 bases; unmatched bases: 1. CDR3 length equals 15 residues. Per the germline V gene, CDR1 is KGHSH and CDR2 is LQKENI. DNA of the CDR3: TGTGCCAGCTCACTCGGGGGGGCGAACACCGGGGAGCTGTTTTTT. Translating it yields CASSLGGANTGELFF.

CDR3 in DNA: TGTGCCAGCAGTTTCAGGACAGGAAGGGAGCAGTTCTTC. It is translated as CASSFRTGREQFF. The rearrangement joins TRBV6-5 to TRBJ2-1, with 7 nucleotides matching TRBD1. Germline CDR1 and CDR2: MNHEY and SVGAGI. There are 13 residues in the CDR3. The ends lost 4 bases at V and 10 bases at J; junction bases unmatched: 7.

The table lists this clone with a few counts. The V gene is TRBV7-2, the J gene TRBJ2-7; 11 nucleotides align to TRBD1. V was pared by 5 bases and J by 3 bases, with 6 bases of the junction left unmatched. CDR3 size: 15 residues. Germline CDR1 and CDR2: SGHTA and FQGNSA. The CDR3 coding sequence is TGTGCCAGCAGCCAGCGGACAGGGGGCATCTACGAGCAGTACTTC. Protein sequence: CASSQRTGGIYEQYF.

The gene calls are TRBV5-3 and TRBJ2-1; D ambiguous. TRBV5-3 is annotated as an ORF whose role is uncertain. The CDR3 is 11 amino acids. V lost 5 bases and J lost 9, with 9 bases in between. In nucleotides, the CDR3 is TGTGCCAGAAGGGAGTCCGGTGAGCAGTTCTTC. Protein sequence: CARRESGEQFF.

The CDR3 is CASSLGPGGHYEQYF. The CDR3 region has the DNA TGCGCCAGCAGCTTGGGCCCAGGGGGGCACTACGAGCAGTACTTC. The chain employs TRBV5-1 and TRBJ2-7; a possible D gene is TRBD1 (7 bases). Deletions cut 0 bases from V and 3 bases from J, with 13 bases between. CDR3 length: 15 residues. The V gene's germline CDR1 is SGHRS and CDR2 YFSETQ.

The chain combines TRBV19 with TRBJ1-1, with TRBD1 matching 7 bases. The junction had 10 bases not matched to a gene; V was cut back by 5 bases and J by 7 bases. Per germline, CDR1 LNHDA and CDR2 SQIVND (reference sequence). CDR3 length: 14 residues. For the CDR3, the DNA is TGTGCCAGTAGTCCTGACAGGGTGGTTGGTGAAGCTTTCTTT. Translating it yields CASSPDRVVGEAFF.

The CDR3 is CASRETGESIQYF. The CDR3 region has the DNA TGTGCCAGCAGGGAGACAGGGGAAAGCATTCAGTACTTC. This sequence joins TRBV27 and TRBJ2-4; 8 nucleotides align to TRBD1. CDR1 and CDR2 from the germline V gene are MNHEY and SMNVEV (reference sequence). V gave up 6 bases and J gave up 9 bases; unmatched junction bases: 7. The CDR3 is 13 residues long.

V gene TRBV28 combines with J gene TRBJ1-1; unclear D gene. With 5 bases removed from V and 3 bases from J, the gap between germline ends came to 13 bases. This CDR3 region has 14 residues. CDR1 is MDHEN and CDR2 is SYDVKM in the germline V gene. The CDR3 region is CASSPDSPYTEAFF. The CDR3 nucleotides are TGTGCCAGCAGTCCGGACTCTCCGTACACTGAAGCTTTCTTT.

The chain joins TRBV5-1 to TRBJ2-3, with TRBD2 matching over 11 bases. In germline, CDR1 is SGHRS, CDR2 YFSETQ. There are 15 residues in the CDR3. V dropped 5 bases and J dropped 3; count of bases not matched to a gene: 5. In DNA form, the CDR3 reads TGCGCCAGCAGGTTTAGCGGGAGGGGGACAGATACGCAGTATTTT. Residues: CASRFSGRGTDTQYF.

The J gene is TRBJ1-2, the V gene TRBV19; D ambiguous. The germline V and J ends were trimmed by 6 bases and 4 bases, with 15 bases remaining between them. CDR1 is LNHDA and CDR2 is SQIVND in the germline V gene (reference sequence). The CDR3 is 14 amino acids. CDR3 residues: CASRAGQSSYGYTF. The CDR3 DNA is TGTGCCAGTAGGGCAGGCCAAAGCTCCTATGGCTACACCTTC.

This clone was seen a handful of times. The genes are TRBV7-2 and TRBJ2-2; 11 bases agree with TRBD2. Losses at the gene ends were 5 bases for V and 3 bases for J; bases not matched to a gene: 5. Germline V gene data show CDR1 as SGHTA and CDR2 as FQGNSA. This CDR3 spans 16 amino acids. The CDR3 region is CASSTTSGVDTGELFF. The CDR3 coding sequence is TGTGCCAGCAGCACGACTAGCGGGGTCGACACCGGGGAGCTGTTTTTT. Based on the CDR3 plus reference TRBV7-2 and TRBJ2-2, the full variable domain is GAGVSQSPSNKVTEKGKDVELRCDPISGHTALYWYRQSLGQGLEFLIYFQGNSAPDKSGLPSDRFSAERTGGSVSTLTIQRTQQEDSAVYLCASSTTSGVDTGELFFGEGSRLTVL.

The chain has TRBV12-5 and TRBJ1-1; TRBD1 aligns across 8 bases. Germline-derived CDR1 and CDR2 are LGHNT and FRNRAP. This CDR3 is 13 amino acids long. V lost 2 bases and J lost 8; bases outside the gene matches: 4. The CDR3 DNA reads TGTGCTAGTGGTTTGAAAGACAGGGGAGAAGCTTTCTTT. It is translated as CASGLKDRGEAFF.

Comments on this clone: This may arise from a read error, as a much more abundant clone is one base away. The chain is built from TRBV21-1 and TRBJ2-2; TRBD2 is taken as the D call from the table, unchecked against the DNA. TRBV21-1 is described as a pseudogene. This CDR3 has 20 amino acids. CDR3 amino acids: CASSTYRHSRGGWVTGELFF. Written as DNA, the CDR3 is TGTGCCAGCAGCACCTACCGGCACTCGCGGGGGGGTTGGGTCACCGGGGAGCTGTTTTTT.

The CDR3 spells CATRFNYEQFF. CDR3 coding DNA: TGTGCCACCCGGTTTAATTATGAGCAGTTCTTC. The chain links TRBV6-5 to TRBJ2-1; the D is unclear. The CDR3 totals 11 residues. CDR1 MNHEY and CDR2 SVGAGI come from the germline V gene. V was cut by 10 bases and J by 8 bases, with 12 bases left in between.